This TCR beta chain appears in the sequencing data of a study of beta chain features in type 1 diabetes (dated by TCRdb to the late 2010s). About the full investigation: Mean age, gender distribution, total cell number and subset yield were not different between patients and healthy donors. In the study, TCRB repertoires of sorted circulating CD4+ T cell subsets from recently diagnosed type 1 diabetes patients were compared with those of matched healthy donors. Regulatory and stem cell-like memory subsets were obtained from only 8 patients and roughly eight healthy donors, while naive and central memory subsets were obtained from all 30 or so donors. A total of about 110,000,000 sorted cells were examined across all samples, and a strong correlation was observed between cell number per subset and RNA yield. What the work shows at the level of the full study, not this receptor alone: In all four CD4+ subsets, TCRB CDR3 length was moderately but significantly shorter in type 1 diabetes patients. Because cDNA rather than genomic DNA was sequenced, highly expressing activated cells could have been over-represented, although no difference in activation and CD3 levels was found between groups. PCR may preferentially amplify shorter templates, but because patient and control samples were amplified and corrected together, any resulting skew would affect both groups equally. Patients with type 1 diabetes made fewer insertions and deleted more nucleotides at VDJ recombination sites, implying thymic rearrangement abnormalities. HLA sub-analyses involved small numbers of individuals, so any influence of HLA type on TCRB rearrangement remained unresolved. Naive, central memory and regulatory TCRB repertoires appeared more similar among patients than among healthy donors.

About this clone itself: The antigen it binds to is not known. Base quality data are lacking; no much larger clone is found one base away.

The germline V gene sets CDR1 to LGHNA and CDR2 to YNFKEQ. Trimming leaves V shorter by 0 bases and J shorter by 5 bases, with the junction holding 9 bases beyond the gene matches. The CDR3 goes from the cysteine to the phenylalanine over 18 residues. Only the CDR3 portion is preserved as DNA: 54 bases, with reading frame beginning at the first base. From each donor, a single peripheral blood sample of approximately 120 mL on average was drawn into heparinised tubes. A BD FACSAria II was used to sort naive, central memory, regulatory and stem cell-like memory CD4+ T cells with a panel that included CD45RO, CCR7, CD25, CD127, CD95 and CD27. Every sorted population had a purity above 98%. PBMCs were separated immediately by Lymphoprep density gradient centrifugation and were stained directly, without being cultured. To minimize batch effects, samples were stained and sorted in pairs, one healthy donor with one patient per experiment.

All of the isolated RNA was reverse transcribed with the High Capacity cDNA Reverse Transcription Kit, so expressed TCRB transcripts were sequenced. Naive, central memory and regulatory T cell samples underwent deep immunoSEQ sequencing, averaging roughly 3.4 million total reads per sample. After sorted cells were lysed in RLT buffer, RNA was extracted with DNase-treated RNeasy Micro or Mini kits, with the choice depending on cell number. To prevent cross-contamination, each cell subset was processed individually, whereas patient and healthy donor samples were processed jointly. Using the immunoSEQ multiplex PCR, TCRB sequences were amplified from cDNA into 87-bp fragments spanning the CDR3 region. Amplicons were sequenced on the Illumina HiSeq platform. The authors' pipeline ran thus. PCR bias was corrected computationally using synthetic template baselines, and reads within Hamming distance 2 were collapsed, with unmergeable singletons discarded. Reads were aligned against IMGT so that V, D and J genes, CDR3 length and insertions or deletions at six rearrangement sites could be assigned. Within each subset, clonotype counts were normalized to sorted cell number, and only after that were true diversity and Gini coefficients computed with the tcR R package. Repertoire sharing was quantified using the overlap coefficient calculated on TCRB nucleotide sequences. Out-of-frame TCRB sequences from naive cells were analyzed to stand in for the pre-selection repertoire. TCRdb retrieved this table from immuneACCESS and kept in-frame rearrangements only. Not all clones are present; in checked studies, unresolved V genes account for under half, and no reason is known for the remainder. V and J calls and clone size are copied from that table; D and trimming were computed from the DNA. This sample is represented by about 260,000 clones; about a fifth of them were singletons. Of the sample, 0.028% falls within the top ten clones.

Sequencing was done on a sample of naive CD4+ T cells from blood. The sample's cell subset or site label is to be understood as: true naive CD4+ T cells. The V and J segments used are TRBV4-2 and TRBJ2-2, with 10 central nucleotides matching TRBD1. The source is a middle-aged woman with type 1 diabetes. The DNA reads TGTGCCAGCAGCCAAGATAGGGGGACAGGGGATTTAACCGGGGAGCTGTTTTTT. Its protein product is CASSQDRGTGDLTGELFF.